Presented here are 15 T cell receptor beta chains from one specimen sequenced in a study of OX40 agonist ivuxolimab in advanced cancers. Libraries were prepared by immunoSEQ multiplex PCR; TCRdb keeps only in-frame clonotypes and omits some of them. The table records more than 50,000 clones, around 87% of them present only once. This specimen was CD4+ or CD8+ T cells sorted from blood, taken in a trial of the OX40 agonist ivuxolimab. The receptors originated from an adult with an advanced solid tumor such as melanoma, head and neck, liver or kidney cancer.

The chain has TRBV5-1 and TRBJ2-1, with D hard to call. V was cut by 0 bases and J by 7 bases, with 2 bases left in between. The CDR3 loop spans 11 amino acids. Germline CDR1 is SGHRS and CDR2 is YFSETQ. This CDR3 reads CASSLGNEQFF. DNA of the CDR3: TGCGCCAGCAGCTTGGGGAATGAGCAGTTCTTC.

The chain is built from TRBV7-2 and TRBJ1-4; possibly TRBD1 for D (5 bases). This CDR3 comprises 15 residues. CDR1 is SGHTA, CDR2 FQGNSA, per germline. Deletions cut 6 bases from V and 8 bases from J, with 19 bases between. CDR3 amino acids: CASSRGWRGGEKLFF. DNA for the CDR3: TGTGCCAGCAGTCGTGGATGGAGGGGAGGGGAAAAACTGTTTTTT.

The CDR3 DNA reads as TGCGCCAGCAGCTTAGGGGACACCCTTAACTATGGCTACACCTTC. It codes for CASSLGDTLNYGYTF. The chain recombines TRBV5-1 with TRBJ1-2; weak D call: TRBD1 (6 bases). V was cut by 2 bases and J by 1 base, with 12 bases left in between. The CDR3 is 15 amino acids. Germline V lookup: CDR1 SGHRS, CDR2 YFSETQ.

The chain combines TRBV4-1 with TRBJ2-1; a possible D gene is TRBD2 (6 bases). CDR3 length: 15 amino acids. Looked up from germline, CDR1 is MGHRA and CDR2 is YSYEKL. V gave up 3 bases and J gave up 4 bases, with 13 bases separating them. CDR3 nucleotide sequence: TGCGCCAGCAGCCAGGAATTGCGGGGATACAATGAGCAGTTCTTC. This encodes CASSQELRGYNEQFF.

The chain links TRBV13 to TRBJ2-3; 14 bases line up with TRBD2. The V and J ends lost 4 bases and 4 bases, in that order; junction bases with no gene match: 7. Germline V gene data show CDR1 as PRHDT and CDR2 as FYEKMQ (reference sequence). The CDR3 length is 17 residues. This CDR3 reads CASSSLTSGGEADTQYF. In DNA form, the CDR3 reads TGTGCCAGCAGCTCCTTGACTAGCGGGGGGGAAGCAGATACGCAGTATTTT. Variable domain in full (rest from reference TRBV13 and TRBJ2-3): AAGVIQSPRHLIKEKRETATLKCYPIPRHDTVYWYQQGPGQDPQFLISFYEKMQSDKGSIPDRFSAQQFSDYHSELNMSSLELGDSALYFCASSSLTSGGEADTQYFGPGTRLTVL.

The chain uses TRBV18 and TRBJ2-5; no reliable D call. The ends were cut back, 0 bases at V and 5 bases at J, with 13 bases in the middle. This CDR3 has 15 amino acids. Germline assignment: CDR1 KGHSH and CDR2 LQKENI. The CDR3: CASSPPTRAKETQYF. For the CDR3, the DNA is TGTGCCAGCTCACCACCGACGCGAGCGAAGGAGACCCAGTACTTC.

The V and J genes are TRBV9 and TRBJ2-5; no clear D. From germline, CDR1 is SGDLS and CDR2 YYNGEE. The CDR3 contains 15 residues. Trimming removed 4 bases from V and 2 bases from J, with 15 bases in between. As DNA, the CDR3 is TGTGCCAGCAGCTCACGATTAGGATCACAAGAGACCCAGTACTTC. It is translated as CASSSRLGSQETQYF.

V and J are TRBV9 and TRBJ2-3, with D hard to call. The CDR3 spans 12 residues. With 4 bases removed from V and 0 bases from J, the gap between germline ends came to 3 bases. In germline, CDR1 is SGDLS, CDR2 YYNGEE. This CDR3 is CASSSSTDTQYF. The CDR3, as DNA: TGTGCCAGCAGCTCTAGCACAGATACGCAGTATTTT.

V gene TRBV6-1 combines with J gene TRBJ2-1; D is tentatively TRBD1 or TRBD2 (5 bases each). Trimming pared 1 base from V and 6 bases from J, leaving 10 bases between. The length of the CDR3 is 14 residues. From germline, CDR1 is MNHNS and CDR2 SASEGT. CDR3 nucleotide sequence: TGTGCCAGCAGTGAAGTGGGGACGGCCAATGAGCAGTTCTTC. Encoded protein: CASSEVGTANEQFF.

V is TRBV15 and J is TRBJ2-1; TRBD2 matches at 8 bases. This CDR3 contains 18 residues. V shed 1 base, J shed 5 bases, and the junction held 13 bases outside the gene matches. The V gene's germline CDR1 is LNHNV and CDR2 YYDKDF (reference sequence). The DNA of the CDR3 is TGTGCCACCAGCAGAGGCGGGAGGTCTAGGGCGGGCCACAATGAGCAGTTCTTC. Translated: CATSRGGRSRAGHNEQFF.

The V gene is TRBV15, the J gene TRBJ2-7, with 7 bases lining up with TRBD1. The CDR3 length is 14 residues. Germline CDR1 LNHNV, CDR2 YYDKDF (reference sequence). J gave up 6 bases and V 1 base, and 6 bases lay outside the gene matches. CDR3 region: CATSRGGQSGEQYF. The CDR3 DNA follows: TGTGCCACCAGCAGAGGGGGACAGTCGGGCGAGCAGTACTTC.

CDR3 loop: CASSFTSGPDNEQFF. CDR3 bases: TGCGCCAGCAGCTTTACTAGCGGACCAGACAATGAGCAGTTCTTC. The V gene is TRBV5-1, the J gene TRBJ2-1; the match to TRBD2 covers 8 bases. With V trimmed by 2 bases and J by 5 bases, 6 bases remained unmatched. CDR3 length: 15 residues. CDR1 is SGHRS and CDR2 is YFSETQ in the germline V gene.

This chain joins TRBV11-3 and TRBJ2-1; TRBD1 might be the D (6 bases). Trimming removed 4 bases at V and 3 bases at J, with 13 bases between. This CDR3 contains 15 residues. CDR1 is SGHNT and CDR2 is YENEEA in the germline V gene. CDR3 in DNA: TGTGCCAGCAGCTCGTCAGGGGATAGCTACAATGAGCAGTTCTTC. Residues: CASSSSGDSYNEQFF.

The chain couples TRBV2 to TRBJ1-1, with unresolved D. Germline V gene sequence: CDR1 SNHLY, CDR2 FYNNEI. The ends were cut back, 7 bases at V and 0 bases at J, with 18 bases in the middle. The CDR3 is 16 amino acids. Here the CDR3 reads CASTILVDRLNTEAFF. The CDR3 DNA sequence: TGTGCCAGCACTATACTTGTAGACCGCCTGAACACTGAAGCTTTCTTT.

This rearrangement joins TRBV5-8 to TRBJ1-5, with 7 nucleotides matching TRBD1. Germline assignment: CDR1 SGHTS and CDR2 YDEGEE. Trimming took 4 bases from V and 0 from J; bases not matched to a gene: 4. CDR3 length equals 15 residues. CDR3 coding DNA: TGTGCCAGCAGCCGGGGGACAGTTAGCAATCAGCCCCAGCATTTT. Translation: CASSRGTVSNQPQHF.